The entry that follows covers one TCR beta chain sequence. Its specificity is not known. There are 14 residues in the CDR3. The ends lost 3 bases at V and 5 bases at J; junction bases unmatched: 7. Making the TCR beta libraries involved quantitative 5'-RACE with molecular barcodes. Using its own MiXCR run on the 5' RACE reads, TCRdb lists one record per CDR3 protein. The table lists 200,000 to 300,000 distinct CDR3 sequences, 32% of them singletons, with 4% to 5% in the top ten. The data are from a study of CD8 T cells in ankylosing spondylitis. General study findings and limits: Within ankylosing spondylitis blood, a TCR beta motif made up of under 10 highly homologous variants appeared to be characteristic.

Specimen: blood, either unsorted or a sorted T cell fraction (not recorded which). V is TRBV12-3 or TRBV12-4 and J is TRBJ2-7, with TRBD1 identical over 7 bases. This TCR was recovered from a male donor with ankylosing spondylitis or in good health (not recorded which). CDR3 sequence reads: CASSLGQTADEQYF. The CDR3 coding sequence is TGTGCCAGCAGTTTGGGACAGACGGCCGACGAGCAGTACTTC.